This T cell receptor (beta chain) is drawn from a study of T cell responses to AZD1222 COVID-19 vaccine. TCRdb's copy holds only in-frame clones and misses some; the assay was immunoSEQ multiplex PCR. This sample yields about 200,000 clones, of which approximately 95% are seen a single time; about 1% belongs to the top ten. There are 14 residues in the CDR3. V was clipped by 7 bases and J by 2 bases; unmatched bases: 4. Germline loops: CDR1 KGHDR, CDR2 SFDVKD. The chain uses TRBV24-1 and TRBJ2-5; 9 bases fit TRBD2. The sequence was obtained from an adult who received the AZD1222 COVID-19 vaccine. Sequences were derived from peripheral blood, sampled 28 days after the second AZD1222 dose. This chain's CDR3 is CATSLAGGQETQYF. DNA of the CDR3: TGTGCCACCAGCCTTGCGGGGGGGCAAGAGACCCAGTACTTC.